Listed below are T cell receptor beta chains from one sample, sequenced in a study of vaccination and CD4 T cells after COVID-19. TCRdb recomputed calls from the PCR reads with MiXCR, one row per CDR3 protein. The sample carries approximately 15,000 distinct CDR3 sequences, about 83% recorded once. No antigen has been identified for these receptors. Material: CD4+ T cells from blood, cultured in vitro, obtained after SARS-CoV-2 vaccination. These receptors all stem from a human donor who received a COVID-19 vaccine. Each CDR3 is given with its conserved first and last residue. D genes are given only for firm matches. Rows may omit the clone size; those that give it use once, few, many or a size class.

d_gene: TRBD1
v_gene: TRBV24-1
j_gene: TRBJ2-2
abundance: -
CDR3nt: TGTGCCACCAGTGATCCCGGACAGGGGCACACCGGGGAGCTGTTTTTT
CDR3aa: CATSDPGQGHTGELFF

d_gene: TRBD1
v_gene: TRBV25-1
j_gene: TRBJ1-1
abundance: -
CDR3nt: TGTGCCAGCAGGGGGACAGTGAACACTGAAGCTTTCTTT
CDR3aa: CASRGTVNTEAFF

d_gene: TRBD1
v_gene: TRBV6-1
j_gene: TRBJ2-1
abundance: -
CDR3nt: TGTGCCAGCAGTGAATACGGGACAGGGATGAATGAGCAGTTCTTC
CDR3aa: CASSEYGTGMNEQFF

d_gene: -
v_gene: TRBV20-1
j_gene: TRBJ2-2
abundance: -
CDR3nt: TGCAGTGCTAGTTTTAGTGGCACCGGGGAGCTGTTTTTT
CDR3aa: CSASFSGTGELFF

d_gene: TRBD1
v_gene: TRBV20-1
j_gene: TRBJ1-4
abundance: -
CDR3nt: TGCAGTGCCCGGGACAGGTGGCGGACTAATGAAAAACTGTTTTTT
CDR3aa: CSARDRWRTNEKLFF

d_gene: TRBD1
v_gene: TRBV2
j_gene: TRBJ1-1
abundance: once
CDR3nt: TGTGCCAGCAGTGAAGTCGGGACAGCTGTGAACACTGAAGCTTTCTTT
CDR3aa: CASSEVGTAVNTEAFF

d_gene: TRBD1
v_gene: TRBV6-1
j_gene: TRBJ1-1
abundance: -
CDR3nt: TGTGCCAGCAGTCCAGCCCTGGGACAGGGGCAAGAAGCTTTCTTT
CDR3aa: CASSPALGQGQEAFF

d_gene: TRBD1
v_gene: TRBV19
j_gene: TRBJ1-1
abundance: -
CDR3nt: TGTGCCAGCCTGGGGACAGGGGGGACTGAAGCTTTCTTT
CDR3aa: CASLGTGGTEAFF

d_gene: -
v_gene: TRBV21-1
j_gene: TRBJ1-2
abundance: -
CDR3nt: TGTGCCAGCAGCTCCCAGAGGTACGGGACAGGGGTCTCCTATGGCTACACCTTC
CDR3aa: CASSSQRYGTGVSYGYTF

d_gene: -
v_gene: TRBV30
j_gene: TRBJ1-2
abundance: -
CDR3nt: TGTGCCTCCCACTCCTCAAGTTTCGCTCCAGAATATGGCTACACCTTC
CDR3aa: CASHSSSFAPEYGYTF

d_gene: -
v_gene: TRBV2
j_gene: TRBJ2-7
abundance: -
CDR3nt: TGTGCCAGCAGAGACGGCCGCGAGCAGTACTTC
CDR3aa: CASRDGREQYF

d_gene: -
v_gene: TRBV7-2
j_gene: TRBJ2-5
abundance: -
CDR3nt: TGTGCCAGCAGCGGTAGCGTGGCAGAAGAGACCCAGTACTTC
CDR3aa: CASSGSVAEETQYF

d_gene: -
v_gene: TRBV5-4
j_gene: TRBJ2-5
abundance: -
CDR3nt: TGTGCCAGCAGCGTGGTGGGGGTGGAGACCCAGTACTTC
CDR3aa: CASSVVGVETQYF

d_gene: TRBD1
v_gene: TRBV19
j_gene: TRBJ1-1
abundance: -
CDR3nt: TGTGCCAGTTACCCGACAGGGGGCAAAGGGTCTTTCTTT
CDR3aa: CASYPTGGKGSFF

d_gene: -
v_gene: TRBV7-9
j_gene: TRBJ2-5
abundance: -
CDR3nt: TGTGCCAGCAGCTTACTCGAGACCCAGTACTTC
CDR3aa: CASSLLETQYF

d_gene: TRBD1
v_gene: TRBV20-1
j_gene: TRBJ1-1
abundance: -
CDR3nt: TGCAGTGCCGGTGGACAGGGGGACCCTGAAGCTTTCTTT
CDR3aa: CSAGGQGDPEAFF

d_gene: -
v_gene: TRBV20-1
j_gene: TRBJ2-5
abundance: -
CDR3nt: TGCAGTGCTAGAAGAATGTCAGAGACCCAGTACTTC
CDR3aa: CSARRMSETQYF

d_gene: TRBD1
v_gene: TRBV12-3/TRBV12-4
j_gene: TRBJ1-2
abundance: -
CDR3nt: TGTGCCAGCAGCCGTCCGGGACAGGGGGCGTGGGGCTACACCTTC
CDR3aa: CASSRPGQGAWGYTF

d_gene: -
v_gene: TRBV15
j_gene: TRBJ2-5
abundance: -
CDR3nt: TGTGCCACCAGCAAGCGGCTATCGGAGACCCAGTACTTC
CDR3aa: CATSKRLSETQYF

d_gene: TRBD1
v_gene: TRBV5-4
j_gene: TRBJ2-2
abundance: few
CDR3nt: TGTGCCAGCAGCTTGCAGACAGGGGCGGACACCGGGGAGCTGTTTTTT
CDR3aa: CASSLQTGADTGELFF

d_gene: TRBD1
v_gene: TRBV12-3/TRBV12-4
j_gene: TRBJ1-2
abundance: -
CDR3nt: TGTGCCAGCAGTTTAAGGGACAGCAACTATGGCTACACCTTC
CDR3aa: CASSLRDSNYGYTF

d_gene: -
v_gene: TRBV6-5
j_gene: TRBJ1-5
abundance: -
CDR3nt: TGTGCCAGCAGTTACTCTTCGGGAGGTGGCAATCAGCCCCAGCATTTT
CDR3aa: CASSYSSGGGNQPQHF

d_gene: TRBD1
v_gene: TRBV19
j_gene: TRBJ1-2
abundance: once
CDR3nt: TGTGCCAGTGGAGGACAGGGGACGAACACCTTC
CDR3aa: CASGGQGTNTF

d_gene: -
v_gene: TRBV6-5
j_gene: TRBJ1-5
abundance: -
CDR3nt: TGTGCCAGCAGTTACTTAGGTGCGGGCAATCAGCCCCAGCATTTT
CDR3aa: CASSYLGAGNQPQHF

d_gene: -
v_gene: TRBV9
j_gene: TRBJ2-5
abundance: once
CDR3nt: TGTGCCAGCAGCGAGGGACCGCACCAAGAGACCCAGTACTTC
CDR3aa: CASSEGPHQETQYF

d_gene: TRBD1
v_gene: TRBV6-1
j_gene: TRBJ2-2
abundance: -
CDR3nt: TGTGCCAGCAGTGAAGTCTGGACAGGGTTGGACACCGGGGAGCTGTTTTTT
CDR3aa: CASSEVWTGLDTGELFF

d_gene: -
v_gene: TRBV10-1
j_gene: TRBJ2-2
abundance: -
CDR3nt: TGCGCCAGCAGTGTAGCTGGTACCGGGGAGCTGTTTTTT
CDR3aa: CASSVAGTGELFF

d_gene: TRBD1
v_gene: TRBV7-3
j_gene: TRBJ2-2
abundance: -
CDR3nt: TGTGCCAGCAGCGGGGCAGGGGGTTACACCGGGGAGCTGTTTTTT
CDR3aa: CASSGAGGYTGELFF

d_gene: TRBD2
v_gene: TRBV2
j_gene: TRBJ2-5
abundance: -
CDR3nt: TGTGCCAGCAGTGAATTGCGGGGGGGCGGGGAGACCCAGTACTTC
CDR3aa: CASSELRGGGETQYF

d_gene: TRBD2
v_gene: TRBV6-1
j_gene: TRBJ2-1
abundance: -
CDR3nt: TGTGCCAGCCGTAAAATAAGCGGGGGGGCCTCCCATGAGCAGTTCTTC
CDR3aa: CASRKISGGASHEQFF

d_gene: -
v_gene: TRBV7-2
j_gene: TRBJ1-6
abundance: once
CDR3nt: TGTGCCAGCAGCTTACCCCAGGGGTATAATTCACCCCTCCACTTT
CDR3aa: CASSLPQGYNSPLHF

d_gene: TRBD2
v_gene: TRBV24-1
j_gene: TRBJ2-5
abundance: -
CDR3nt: TGTGCCACCAGTGAGCCGGGACTAGCAGAGACCCAGTACTTC
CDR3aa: CATSEPGLAETQYF

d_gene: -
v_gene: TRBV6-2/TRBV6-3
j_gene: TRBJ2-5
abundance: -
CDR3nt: TGTGCCAGCAGTTACTCGAGACGTATCCAAGAGACCCAGTACTTC
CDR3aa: CASSYSRRIQETQYF

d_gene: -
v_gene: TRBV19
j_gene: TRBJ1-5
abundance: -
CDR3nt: TGTGCCAGTACCCCTGGGGGCAGGTTTAGCAATCAGCCCCAGCATTTT
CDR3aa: CASTPGGRFSNQPQHF

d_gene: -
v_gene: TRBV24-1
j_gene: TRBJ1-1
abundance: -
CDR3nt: TGTGCCACCAGTGATTTCGGGGATACTGAAGCTTTCTTT
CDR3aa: CATSDFGDTEAFF

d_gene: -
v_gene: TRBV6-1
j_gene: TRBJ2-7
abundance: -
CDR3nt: TGTGCCAGCAGTGCACAGGGCGGCGAGCAGTACTTC
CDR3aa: CASSAQGGEQYF

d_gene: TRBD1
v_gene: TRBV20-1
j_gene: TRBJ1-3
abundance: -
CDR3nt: TGCAGTGCTAGACGACAGGGTCAAAGAGGAGGAAACACCATATATTTT
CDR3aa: CSARRQGQRGGNTIYF

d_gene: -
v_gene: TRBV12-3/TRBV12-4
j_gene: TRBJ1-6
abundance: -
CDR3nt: TGTGCCAGCGGGGACCTACGCTCCCGCCTCCACTTT
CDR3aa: CASGDLRSRLHF

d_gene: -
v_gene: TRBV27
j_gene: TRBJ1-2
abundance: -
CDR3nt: TGTGCCAGCAGTTTTAGCGTACGGACAGAGAACTATGGCTACACCTTC
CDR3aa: CASSFSVRTENYGYTF

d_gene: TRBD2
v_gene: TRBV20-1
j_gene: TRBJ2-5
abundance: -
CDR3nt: TGCAGTGCTAGACCTAGACTAGCGGGGGGCGGGACCCAGTACTTC
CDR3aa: CSARPRLAGGGTQYF

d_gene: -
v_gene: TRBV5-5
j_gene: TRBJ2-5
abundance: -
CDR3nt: TGTGCCAGCAGCTTGGTCCAAGAGACCCAGTACTTC
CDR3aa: CASSLVQETQYF

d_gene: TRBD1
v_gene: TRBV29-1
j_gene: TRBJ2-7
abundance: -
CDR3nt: TGCAGCACCGGGACAGGGGGGTTACAGTACTTC
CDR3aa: CSTGTGGLQYF

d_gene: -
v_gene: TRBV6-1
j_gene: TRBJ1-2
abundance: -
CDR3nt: TGTGCCAGCAGTCCGACAGGAGTCTATGGCTACACCTTC
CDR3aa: CASSPTGVYGYTF

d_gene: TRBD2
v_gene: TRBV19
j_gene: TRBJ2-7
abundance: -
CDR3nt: TGTGCCAGTAGTCTTAACTCCGGGACTATCTACGAGCAGTACTTC
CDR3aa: CASSLNSGTIYEQYF

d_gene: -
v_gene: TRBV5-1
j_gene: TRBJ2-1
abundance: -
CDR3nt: TGCGCCAGCAGCTTGGATGGTAGTATGAACAATGAGCAGTTCTTC
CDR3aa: CASSLDGSMNNEQFF

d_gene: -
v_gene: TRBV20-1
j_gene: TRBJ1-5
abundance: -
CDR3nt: TGCAGTGCGAGACGGGGGAGCAATCAGCCCCAGCATTTT
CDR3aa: CSARRGSNQPQHF

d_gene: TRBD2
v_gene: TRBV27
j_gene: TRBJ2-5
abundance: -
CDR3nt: TGTGCCAGCGCCCGGGGACTAGCGGGGGGACTCCAAGAGACCCAGTACTTC
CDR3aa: CASARGLAGGLQETQYF

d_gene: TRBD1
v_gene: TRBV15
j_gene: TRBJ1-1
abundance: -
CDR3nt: TGTGCCACCAGCAGAGAACGGGACAGCGTCACTGAAGCTTTCTTT
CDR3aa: CATSRERDSVTEAFF

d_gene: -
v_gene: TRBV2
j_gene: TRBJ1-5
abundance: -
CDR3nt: TGTGCCAGCAGCATCCTAAGGCCCCTAAATCAGCCCCAGCATTTT
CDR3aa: CASSILRPLNQPQHF

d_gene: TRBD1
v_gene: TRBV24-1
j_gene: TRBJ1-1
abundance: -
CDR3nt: TGTGCCACCAGTGCGAGACAGGGGGTTGAAGCTTTCTTT
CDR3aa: CATSARQGVEAFF

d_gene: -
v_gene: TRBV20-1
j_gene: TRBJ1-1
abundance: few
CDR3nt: TGCAGTGCTAGAGATCCCGGGGGGGGATTGAACACTGAAGCTTTCTTT
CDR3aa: CSARDPGGGLNTEAFF